The clone carrying this T cell receptor beta chain occurred many times. These data originate in a study of metastatic and nonmetastatic thyroid tumors. Until they underwent thyroid surgery, no patient had received any treatment. MiXCR was used by TCRdb to re-call the PCR reads. The sample has about 19,000 clones; about a quarter are singletons. Sequencing input: blood. The origin of this receptor is a male donor with papillary thyroid cancer or a benign thyroid nodule (not recorded which). Some clones in this sample may be carry-over from other donors' samples.

The CDR3 here is CASSPIGIKATQYF. In DNA, the CDR3 is TGTGCCAGCAGTCCCATAGGAATAAAGGCTACGCAGTATTTT. The chain links TRBV6-2 or TRBV6-3 to TRBJ2-3; D remains unclear. This CDR3 region has 14 residues. Germline V gene sequence: CDR1 MNHEY, CDR2 SVGEGT. The germline V and J ends were trimmed by 5 bases and 8 bases, with 17 bases remaining between them.